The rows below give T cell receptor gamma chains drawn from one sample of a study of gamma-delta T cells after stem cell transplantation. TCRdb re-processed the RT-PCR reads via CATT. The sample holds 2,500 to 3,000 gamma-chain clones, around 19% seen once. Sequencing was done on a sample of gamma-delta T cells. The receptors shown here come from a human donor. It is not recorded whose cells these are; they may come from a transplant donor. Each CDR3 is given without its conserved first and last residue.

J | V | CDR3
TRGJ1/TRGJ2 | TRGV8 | ATCDKTPKKL
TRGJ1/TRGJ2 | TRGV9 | ALWEKGRNYKKL
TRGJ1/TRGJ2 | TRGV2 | ATWDGRKKL
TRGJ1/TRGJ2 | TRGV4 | ATWDAGYKKL
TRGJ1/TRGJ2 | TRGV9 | ALWEGFMNYYKKL
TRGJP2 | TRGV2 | ATWWGGSSDWIKT
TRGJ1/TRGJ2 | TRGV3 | TTWDRPNYYKKL
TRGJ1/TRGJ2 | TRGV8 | ATWDGYKKL
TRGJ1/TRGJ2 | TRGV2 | ATWDGLLNYYKKL
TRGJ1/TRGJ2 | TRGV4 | ATWDAYYKKL
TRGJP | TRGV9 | ALWERELGKKIKV
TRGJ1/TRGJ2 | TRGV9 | ALWEGNYYKKL
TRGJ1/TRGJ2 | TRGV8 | ATWDPNPPNYYKKL
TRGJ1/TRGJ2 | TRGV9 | ALWESPYYKKL
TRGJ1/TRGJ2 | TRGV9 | ALWDDLGYKKL
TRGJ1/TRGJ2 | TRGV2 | ATWDGRGYKKL
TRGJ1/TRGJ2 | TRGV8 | ATWDPSNYYKKL
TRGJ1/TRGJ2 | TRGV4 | ATWELGNQLKKL
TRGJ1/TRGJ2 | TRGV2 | ATWDLRSGRKL
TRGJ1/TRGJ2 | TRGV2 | ATWDGPQVYYKKL
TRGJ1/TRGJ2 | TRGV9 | ALWEVRKVWKL
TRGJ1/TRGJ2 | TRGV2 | ATWDGAPWYKKL
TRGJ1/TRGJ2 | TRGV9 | ALWVRYYKKL
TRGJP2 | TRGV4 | ATWDPSDWIKT
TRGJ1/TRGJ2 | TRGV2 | ATWDGERKL
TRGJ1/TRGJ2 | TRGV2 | ATWDGRTKL
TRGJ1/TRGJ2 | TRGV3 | ATWDKPDYKKL
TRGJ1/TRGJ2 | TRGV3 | ATWEFYYKKL
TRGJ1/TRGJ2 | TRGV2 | ATWDGPGLDKKL